The 18 T cell receptor beta chains below all came from one sample that was sequenced in a study of blood T cells in healthy people across ages. The use of a sample-barcoded 5' primer and a J-beta primer mix characterized a second PCR of about 7 to 12 cycles. MiXCR was run by TCRdb on the 5' RACE reads, yielding one entry per CDR3 protein. The table shows about 730,000 distinct CDR3 sequences, with about 42% occurring only once. The source material was blood. The origin of the receptors is an older woman in good health.

The J gene is TRBJ2-2, the V gene TRBV7-2, with 7 nucleotides matching TRBD2. After removal of 5 bases from V and 8 bases from J, the junction contained 5 bases not matched to a gene. The CDR3 contains 13 residues. Per the germline V gene, CDR1 is SGHTA and CDR2 is FQGNSA. The CDR3 spells CASSPAGRGELFF. In nucleotides, the CDR3 is TGTGCCAGCAGCCCAGCCGGGAGGGGGGAGCTGTTTTTT.

This rearrangement joins TRBV5-1 to TRBJ2-3, with D hard to call. CDR1 is SGHRS, CDR2 YFSETQ, per germline. V lost 0 bases, J lost 1 base, and 12 bases lay in between. This CDR3 has 16 residues. The CDR3 spells CASSLVGRQGTDTQYF. The CDR3 nucleotides read TGCGCCAGCAGCTTGGTGGGCCGCCAAGGCACAGATACGCAGTATTTT. Full variable domain (rest looked up from reference TRBV5-1 and TRBJ2-3): KAGVTQTPRYLIKTRGQQVTLSCSPISGHRSVSWYQQTPGQGLQFLFEYFSETQRNKGNFPGRFSGRQFSNSRSEMNVSTLELGDSALYLCASSLVGRQGTDTQYFGPGTRLTVL.

The gene calls are TRBV20-1 and TRBJ1-1; D gene ambiguous. Germline values: CDR1 DFQATT, CDR2 SNEGSKA (reference sequence). Trimming removed 7 bases from V and 1 base from J, with 7 bases in between. This CDR3 comprises 11 residues. The CDR3 loop is CSVRQNTEAFF. The CDR3 DNA reads TGCAGTGTAAGACAGAACACTGAAGCTTTCTTT.

The chain links TRBV6-2 or TRBV6-3 to TRBJ2-1; D is ambiguous. The CDR3 contains 15 residues. With 4 bases removed from V and 0 bases from J, the gap between germline ends came to 10 bases. The germline V gene has CDR1 MNHEY and CDR2 SVGEGT. In DNA form, the CDR3 reads TGTGCCAGCAGTTCTCAGGCGAGCTCCTACAATGAGCAGTTCTTC. Encoded protein: CASSSQASSYNEQFF.

The chain uses TRBV5-1 and TRBJ2-4, with D possibly being TRBD2 (5 bases). CDR3 size: 14 residues. The germline gives CDR1 SGHRS, CDR2 YFSETQ. The V end lost 2 bases, the J end lost 13 bases, and 19 bases lay between the germline ends. The CDR3 coding sequence is TGCGCCAGCAGCTTAGGACGCCCAGAGGGAGAGCAGTACTTC. As protein: CASSLGRPEGEQYF.

CDR3 nucleotide sequence: TGCAGTGCTCCTACCGACACTAGCGGGCGTTACAATGAGCAGTTCTTC. It encodes CSAPTDTSGRYNEQFF. The chain combines TRBV20-1 with TRBJ2-1; TRBD2 aligns across 9 bases. Trimming removed 5 bases from V and 4 bases from J; junction bases left unmatched: 12. CDR3 size: 16 residues. Germline loops: CDR1 DFQATT, CDR2 SNEGSKA (reference sequence).

Only a few counts were recorded for this clonotype. The chain recombines TRBV5-1 with TRBJ2-3; tentatively, D is TRBD1 (6 bases). V was pared by 4 bases and J by 4 bases, with 13 bases between. Germline CDR1 reads SGHRS; CDR2 reads YFSETQ. The CDR3 contains 14 residues. The CDR3 loop reads CASSVAGVPDTQYF. The CDR3 DNA reads as TGCGCCAGCAGCGTTGCAGGGGTCCCAGATACGCAGTATTTT.

The J gene is TRBJ1-1, the V gene TRBV3-1; D is unresolved. CDR1 LGHDT and CDR2 YNNKEL come from the germline V gene (reference sequence). Trimming stripped 0 bases from V and 4 bases from J, with 9 bases between. This CDR3 spans 14 amino acids. The CDR3 nucleotides are TGTGCCAGCAGCCAAGATATCCACCTCACTGAAGCTTTCTTT. Protein sequence: CASSQDIHLTEAFF. Full variable domain (remainder filled in from reference TRBV3-1 and TRBJ1-1): DTAVSQTPKYLVTQMGNDKSIKCEQNLGHDTMYWYKQDSKKFLKIMFSYNNKELIINETVPNRFSPKSPDKAHLNLHINSLELGDSAVYFCASSQDIHLTEAFFGQGTRLTVV.

This sequence joins TRBV7-9 and TRBJ1-6; no reliable D call. Germline V gene sequence: CDR1 SEHNR, CDR2 FQNEAQ (reference sequence). Deletions cut 1 base from V and 7 bases from J, with 11 bases between. The CDR3 totals 15 residues. The CDR3 sequence: CASSLVSTVNSPLHF. For the CDR3, the DNA is TGTGCCAGCAGCTTAGTTAGTACAGTCAATTCACCCCTCCACTTT.

There are a few counts of this clonotype. In DNA, the CDR3 is TGTGCCAGCAGTCGGGACAGGGGGTCGAACAATGAGCAGTTCTTC. Translated: CASSRDRGSNNEQFF. This rearrangement joins TRBV6-5 to TRBJ2-1, with TRBD1 matching over 11 bases. Trimming took 5 bases from V and 5 from J; bases not matched to a gene: 5. Germline V gives CDR1 MNHEY, CDR2 SVGAGI. The CDR3 runs 15 residues.

The chain is built from TRBV12-3 or TRBV12-4 and TRBJ2-7; 9 bases align to TRBD1. Trimming removed 6 bases from V and 5 bases from J; junction bases left unmatched: 5. This CDR3 contains 13 residues. The chain's CDR3 is CASRITGGDEQYF. The CDR3 DNA follows: TGTGCCAGCAGAATAACAGGGGGCGACGAGCAGTACTTC.

The V and J genes are TRBV20-1 and TRBJ2-1, with 8 bases that match TRBD2. CDR1 is DFQATT and CDR2 is SNEGSKA in the germline V gene (reference sequence). CDR3 length equals 16 residues. With V trimmed by 0 bases and J by 6 bases, 10 bases remained unmatched. The CDR3 sequence: CSARDRGGGRFNEQFF. CDR3 DNA sequence: TGCAGTGCTAGAGATCGGGGGGGAGGGCGGTTCAATGAGCAGTTCTTC.

In its sample, this clonotype was seen many times. V and J are TRBV29-1 and TRBJ2-7, with 8 bases aligning to TRBD1. Germline CDR1 SQVTM, CDR2 ANQGSEA. After removal of 0 bases from V and 3 bases from J, the junction contained 1 base not matched to a gene. The CDR3 runs to 13 residues. The CDR3 sequence: CSVEEDRVYEQYF. In DNA form, the CDR3 reads TGCAGCGTTGAAGAGGACAGGGTCTACGAGCAGTACTTC.

The V gene is TRBV2, the J gene TRBJ2-1; maybe TRBD1 (6 bases). CDR3 length equals 14 residues. V lost 8 bases, J lost 3 bases, and 14 bases lay in between. The germline V gene encodes CDR1 SNHLY and CDR2 FYNNEI. The CDR3 loop reads CASLAGQNYNEQFF. The CDR3 DNA reads TGTGCCAGCCTCGCCGGACAGAACTACAATGAGCAGTTCTTC.

This rearrangement joins TRBV5-1 to TRBJ1-2; 7 bases line up with TRBD1. CDR3 length equals 13 residues. J lost 7 bases, V lost 3 bases, and 6 bases had no gene match. Germline V gene lookup returns CDR1 SGHRS and CDR2 YFSETQ. Here the CDR3 reads CASSYRGMAGYTF. The CDR3 nucleotides are TGCGCCAGCAGCTACAGGGGTATGGCTGGCTACACCTTC.

A few counts support this clonotype. V gene TRBV29-1 combines with J gene TRBJ2-3; D tentatively reads TRBD1 or TRBD2 (6 bases each). V was cut by 2 bases and J by 0 bases, with 9 bases left in between. This CDR3 has 14 residues. Germline V lookup: CDR1 SQVTM, CDR2 ANQGSEA. CDR3 sequence reads: CSVERGPSTDTQYF. For the CDR3, the DNA is TGCAGCGTTGAACGGGGGCCTAGCACAGATACGCAGTATTTT.

This clonotype was seen only a few times. The chain recombines TRBV27 with TRBJ1-4; possibly TRBD1 for D (5 bases). CDR1 MNHEY and CDR2 SMNVEV come from the germline V gene (reference sequence). With 10 bases removed from V and 3 bases from J, the gap between germline ends came to 15 bases. The CDR3 has 14 amino acids. CDR3 amino acids: CATKIWGPNEKLFF. The CDR3 nucleotides are TGTGCCACCAAGATCTGGGGCCCTAATGAAAAACTGTTTTTT.

The chain combines TRBV6-1 with TRBJ2-3; 11 nucleotides line up with TRBD2. This CDR3 region has 16 residues. V lost 4 bases, J lost 3 bases, and 6 bases stayed unmatched. The germline CDR1 and CDR2 sequences are MNHNS and SASEGT. CDR3 nucleotide sequence: TGTGCCAGCAGTGCACCTGGGACTAGCGGTACAGATACGCAGTATTTT. Translation: CASSAPGTSGTDTQYF.